The 5 T cell receptor beta chains below come from one sample, sequenced in a study of shared clonotypes between healthy human individuals. Sequencing was performed with immunoSEQ multiplex PCR; in TCRdb, only in-frame clones are kept and a portion is missing. Counted here are 650,000 to 800,000 clones, 92% occurring once; the ten biggest clones make up roughly 24%. Only CD45RO-negative cells positively selected for CCR7 counted as naive CD8 cells, so terminally differentiated effector memory CD45RA+ cells were excluded. Sequenced material: naive CD8+ T cells sorted from blood. Every receptor here comes from a man under 40 in good health.

The CDR3 coding sequence is TGTGCCAGCAGCTCGAGGGACGGCTCTTTAGAAAAAAACATTCAGTACTTC. It is translated as CASSSRDGSLEKNIQYF. This chain links TRBV14 with TRBJ2-4; either TRBD1 or TRBD2 may supply D (5 bases each). The V end was cut by 5 bases, the J end by 4 bases, with 21 bases between. Germline assignment: CDR1 SGHDN and CDR2 FVKESK. This CDR3 spans 17 amino acids.

This clone was observed a handful of times. The rearrangement uses TRBV6-1 and TRBJ2-7; D is unclear. The CDR3 runs to 12 residues. Per germline, CDR1 MNHNS and CDR2 SASEGT. Trimming pared 7 bases from V and 0 bases from J, leaving 7 bases between. The CDR3 region has the DNA TGTGCCAGCACCCAGAACTCCTACGAGCAGTACTTC. It specifies CASTQNSYEQYF.

This clone was observed once. For the CDR3, the DNA is TGTGCCAGCAGCGTAGGACAGGGGAATTCCTACGAGCAGTACTTC. The encoded protein is CASSVGQGNSYEQYF. This chain uses TRBV9 with TRBJ2-5; 8 bases line up with TRBD1. The DNA end favors TRBJ2-7, so the J call may be wrong. Germline-derived CDR1 and CDR2 are SGDLS and YYNGEE. The CDR3 runs to 15 residues.

The chain joins TRBV15 to TRBJ2-4, with TRBD2 identical over 13 bases. Per germline, CDR1 LNHNV and CDR2 YYDKDF (reference sequence). The CDR3 is 13 residues long. V lost 4 bases and J lost 11; bases outside the gene matches: 2. The CDR3 region is CATSNGTSGVQYF. The CDR3 bases are TGTGCCACCAGCAACGGGACTAGCGGGGTTCAGTACTTC.

The J gene is TRBJ2-3, the V gene TRBV28; no reliable D call. Germline values: CDR1 MDHEN, CDR2 SYDVKM. V shed 9 bases and J shed 0 bases, with 19 bases lying between them. The CDR3 totals 16 residues. Written as DNA, the CDR3 is TGTGCCAGTCTCGCACGTGGGTCTCCTAGCACAGATACGCAGTATTTT. Translation: CASLARGSPSTDTQYF.